This TCR beta chain derives from a study of siplizumab effects on memory and regulatory T cells. Whole-study results and caveats: The diversity of naive T cells seemed greater than that of memory cells, and their alloresponse contribution seemed major. Sequences that were alloreactive and traceable to unstimulated CD4+ memory cells were significantly reduced by siplizumab. Among alloreactive clones, only a minor fraction mapped to unstimulated subsets. Of the proliferating CD4+ or CD8+ clones, roughly 75-96% lacked a naive or memory phenotype that could be assigned.

The table came from immunoSEQ multiplex PCR; TCRdb's copy has only in-frame clones and leaves some out. The sample has about 82,000 clones; around 90% are singletons. Concerning this clone: The antigen is not known.

Material: Tregs sorted from blood. This clonotype originated in a human donor in good health.

The CDR3 is CASRGGTDTQYF. In DNA, the CDR3 is TGTGCCAGCAGGGGGGGCACAGATACGCAGTATTTT. This chain links TRBV9 with TRBJ2-3; either TRBD1 or TRBD2 may fit D (5 bases each). Germline assignment: CDR1 SGDLS and CDR2 YYNGEE. This CDR3 is built from 12 residues. With 5 bases removed from V and 1 base from J, the gap between germline ends came to 5 bases.